This T cell receptor beta chain was sequenced in a study of blood T cell repertoires in COVID-19. About the study: Sources were T cells, B-cell-depleted T cells, or PBMCs; the material itself was cDNA or gDNA.

The table came from immunoSEQ multiplex PCR; TCRdb's copy has only in-frame clones and leaves some out. There are around 80,000 clones in the sample; about 86% occur only once, and approximately 5.1% lies in the top ten. Germline V gene sequence: CDR1 MNHEY, CDR2 SMNVEV (reference sequence). The length of the CDR3 is 15 residues. V was shortened by 6 bases and J by 4 bases, with 15 bases between the two germline ends. The chain recombines TRBV27 with TRBJ1-4; tentatively, D is TRBD1 (6 bases). The clonotype originates from a woman aged 80 or over with acute or convalescent COVID-19. The specimen sequenced was peripheral blood. As DNA, the CDR3 is TGTGCCAGCAGGGTAGGACAGACTATTAATGAAAAACTGTTTTTT. Encoded protein: CASRVGQTINEKLFF.